This T cell receptor beta chain was retrieved from a study of blood T cell repertoires in COVID-19. Study at large: Nucleic acid was either cDNA or gDNA, and it came from T cells, B-cell-depleted T cells, or PBMCs.

The protocol was immunoSEQ multiplex PCR, while the TCRdb copy is restricted to in-frame clones and leaves out a portion. The table includes 150,000 to 200,000 clones, over 75% detected once. CDR1 is MNHNY, CDR2 SVGAGI, per germline (reference sequence). The CDR3 is 14 residues long. Trimming removed 2 bases from V and 4 bases from J, with 11 bases in between. The specimen sequenced was peripheral blood. The V call is TRBV6-6, the J call TRBJ2-5; TRBD1 might be the D (6 bases). This TCR derives from a man in his forties with active or convalescent COVID-19. Written as DNA, the CDR3 is TGTGCCAGCAGTTACGTAGACAGGACAGAGACCCAGTACTTC. Its translation: CASSYVDRTETQYF.